Listed here are 3 T cell receptor beta chains from one sample, sequenced in a study of blood T cells in healthy people across ages (dated by TCRdb to between 2014 and 2017). Library generation was performed with 5' RACE. Instrument on record: Illumina HiSeq 2500. A second PCR of about 7 to 12 cycles was run with a J-beta primer mix and a sample-barcoded 5' primer. TCRdb reanalyzed the raw reads on its own, using fastp at Q25 for trimming and MiXCR for clone calling, and kept in-frame beta chains. CDR3 protein sequences are deduplicated, and each keeps its most common genes and DNA. The sample table contains about 1.5 million distinct CDR3 sequences; only one count was recorded for roughly two fifths of them. In total, the top ten clones hold more than 4% of the sample. Sequencing was performed on blood. The receptor source for this set is a woman in her late teens or twenties in good health.

This clonotype has more than one count but fewer than ten. J is TRBJ2-2 and V is TRBV4-2; unclear D gene. The CDR3 is made up of 13 amino acids. Per germline, CDR1 LGHNA and CDR2 YNFKEQ. With 2 bases removed from V and 5 bases from J, the gap between germline ends came to 6 bases. CDR3 amino acids: CASSQTSTGELFF. CDR3 DNA: TGTGCCAGCAGCCAAACTTCGACCGGGGAGCTGTTTTTT.

This clonotype came up a few times. This chain connects TRBV7-2 to TRBJ2-1; D could derive from TRBD1 or TRBD2 (5 bases each). The ends were cut back, 1 base at V and 10 bases at J, with 11 bases in the middle. Germline CDR1 SGHTA, CDR2 FQGNSA. This CDR3 is 13 amino acids long. The CDR3 nucleotides are TGTGCCAGCAGCTTAGAGTATTGGGGGGAGCAGTTCTTC. Translation gives CASSLEYWGEQFF. The full variable domain, completed using reference TRBV7-2 and TRBJ2-1, is GAGVSQSPSNKVTEKGKDVELRCDPISGHTALYWYRQSLGQGLEFLIYFQGNSAPDKSGLPSDRFSAERTGGSVSTLTIQRTQQEDSAVYLCASSLEYWGEQFFGPGTRLTVL.

V and J are TRBV7-9 and TRBJ2-1; TRBD2 matches at 9 bases. The CDR3 has 19 residues. Germline CDR1 and CDR2: SEHNR and FQNEAQ (reference sequence). With V trimmed by 5 bases and J by 5 bases, 19 bases remained unmatched. CDR3 residues: CASSPTPRVTSGYNNEQFF. The DNA for the CDR3 is TGTGCCAGCAGCCCCACTCCCCGCGTTACTAGCGGGTATAACAATGAGCAGTTCTTC.